The 24 T cell receptor beta chains below all came from one sample that was sequenced in a study of T cells in Graves' hyperthyroidism and ophthalmopathy. Amplification targeted TCR beta CDR3 regions from RNA transcripts. HTBI primers drove first-round RT-PCR of the TCR CDR3. TCRdb used MiXCR to reprocess the multiplex PCR reads, holding one entry per CDR3 protein. There are under 450,000 distinct CDR3 sequences in the sample; more than 15% occur only once, and approximately 8% lies in the top ten. The source material was blood. These receptors originate from a woman aged 18-30 years with Graves' hyperthyroidism.

This clonotype occurred many times. The V call is TRBV28, the J call TRBJ2-3, with D hard to call. CDR1 is MDHEN, CDR2 SYDVKM, per germline. Trimming removed 4 bases at V and 3 bases at J, with 14 bases between. The CDR3 loop spans 15 amino acids. CDR3 loop: CASSSRGDYTDTQYF. The CDR3 DNA follows: TGTGCCAGCAGTTCCCGTGGGGATTATACAGATACGCAGTATTTT.

This clonotype was recorded many times. This chain links TRBV7-2 with TRBJ2-3; D unresolved. Trimming cost V 2 bases and J 7 bases, with 16 bases left between them. The CDR3 length is 15 residues. Germline CDR1 and CDR2: SGHTA and FQGNSA. This CDR3 is CASSLRDSILYTQYF. In nucleotides, the CDR3 is TGTGCCAGCAGCTTAAGAGACTCAATTCTCTATACGCAGTATTTT. Looking up the rest from reference TRBV7-2 and TRBJ2-3 gives the full variable domain: GAGVSQSPSNKVTEKGKDVELRCDPISGHTALYWYRQSLGQGLEFLIYFQGNSAPDKSGLPSDRFSAERTGGSVSTLTIQRTQQEDSAVYLCASSLRDSILYTQYFGPGTRLTVL.

This clonotype was seen more than once but under ten times. A read error may explain this, as a much larger clone is one base away. The V and J genes are TRBV11-2 and TRBJ2-4; tentatively, D is TRBD1 or TRBD2 (5 bases each). The germline V gene has CDR1 SGHAT and CDR2 FQNNGV. The length of the CDR3 is 17 residues. The ends were cut back, 6 bases at V and 2 bases at J, with 20 bases in the middle. CDR3 residues: CASRVYGIGETKNIQYF. CDR3 nucleotide sequence: TGTGCCAGCAGAGTTTACGGGATAGGGGAGACCAAAAACATTCAGTACTTC.

V is TRBV11-3 and J is TRBJ1-2; 9 bases map to TRBD1. CDR1 and CDR2 (germline): SGHNT, YENEEA. CDR3 length: 18 amino acids. Trimming at V came to 2 bases and at J to 1 base, leaving 11 bases not matched to a gene. CDR3 bases: TGTGCCAGCAGCTTATTCTCCGGGACAGGGACCCTTAACTATGGCTACACCTTC. It is translated as CASSLFSGTGTLNYGYTF.

With respect to this clonotype: A much larger clonotype is one base distant, so this may be a read error. CDR3 bases: TGCAGCAACGCCGGGGTCCAAGAGACCCAGTACTTC. It yields the protein CSNAGVQETQYF. The chain couples TRBV20-1 to TRBJ2-5; D perhaps matches TRBD2 (5 bases). Germline V lookup: CDR1 DFQATT, CDR2 SNEGSKA (reference sequence). This CDR3 comprises 12 residues.

The sample holds many counts of this clonotype. The V gene is TRBV6-1, the J gene TRBJ2-2, with D perhaps matching TRBD2 (6 bases). Germline-derived CDR1 and CDR2 are MNHNS and SASEGT. There are 13 residues in the CDR3. V was shortened by 6 bases and J by 6 bases, with 11 bases between the two germline ends. This CDR3 is CASRGGVAGELFF. The CDR3, as DNA: TGTGCCAGCAGAGGAGGGGTGGCCGGGGAGCTGTTTTTT.

This clonotype was detected ten times or more. The J gene is TRBJ2-5, the V gene TRBV12-5; no firm D call. CDR1 is LGHNT and CDR2 is FRNRAP in the germline V gene. V was trimmed by 0 bases and J by 1 base, leaving 15 bases between them. This CDR3 spans 17 amino acids. CDR3 amino acids: CASGLVLGSRTQETQYF. DNA of the CDR3: TGTGCTAGTGGTTTGGTACTCGGATCTAGAACCCAAGAGACCCAGTACTTC.

This clonotype was counted a single time. The rearrangement links TRBV13 to TRBJ2-2; 15 bases are shared with TRBD2. This CDR3 has 19 amino acids. Losses at the gene ends were 5 bases for V and 5 bases for J; bases not matched to a gene: 12. Germline V gene data show CDR1 as PRHDT and CDR2 as FYEKMQ (reference sequence). In DNA, the CDR3 is TGTGCCAGCAGCGTCACCGGAGGACTAGCGGGGGGGCCGACCGGGGAGCTGTTTTTT. This codes for CASSVTGGLAGGPTGELFF.

This clonotype turned up a few times. The rearrangement links TRBV6-1 to TRBJ1-5; 8 nucleotides agree with TRBD1. The CDR3 has 15 amino acids. The trim removed 6 bases at V and 6 bases at J, leaving 10 bases unmatched. The germline gives CDR1 MNHNS, CDR2 SASEGT. In DNA, the CDR3 is TGTGCCAGCAGGACGACAGGGGCCGGGGGTCAGCCCCAGCATTTT. It translates to CASRTTGAGGQPQHF.

This clonotype showed up many times. V is TRBV7-3 and J is TRBJ1-1; tentatively, D is TRBD1 (5 bases). V was clipped by 2 bases and J by 2 bases, with 9 bases between them. Germline CDR1 is SGHTA and CDR2 is FQGTGA. The CDR3 runs 14 residues. The CDR3 protein is CASSLEQVNTEAFF. The DNA for the CDR3 is TGTGCCAGCAGCTTAGAACAGGTTAACACTGAAGCTTTCTTT.

In this sample, this clonotype turned up many times. The chain uses TRBV11-1 and TRBJ2-2; a possible D gene is TRBD2 (6 bases). Germline loops: CDR1 SGHAT, CDR2 FQDESV (reference sequence). The V end lost 10 bases, the J end lost 4 bases, and 19 bases lay between the germline ends. The CDR3 is made up of 15 amino acids. The CDR3 here is CATRARDSITGELFF. CDR3 nucleotides: TGTGCCACCCGGGCCCGGGACTCTATCACCGGGGAGCTGTTTTTT.

On this clonotype itself: Being one base from a much bigger clone, this may be a read error. The genes are TRBV12-3 or TRBV12-4 and TRBJ2-1, with 13 bases that match TRBD2. The CDR3 has 16 residues. CDR3 protein: CASSPGLAGVSGEQLF. CDR3 nucleotide sequence: TGTGCCAGCAGTCCTGGACTAGCGGGAGTTTCGGGTGAGCAGCTCTTC.

This clonotype was recorded at least ten times. The chain uses TRBV5-1 and TRBJ2-1; 7 positions match TRBD2. CDR1 SGHRS and CDR2 YFSETQ come from the germline V gene. This CDR3 region has 16 residues. Trimming removed 4 bases from V and 8 bases from J; junction bases left unmatched: 15. The CDR3 coding sequence is TGCGCCAGCAGCCAAGGTGGCACTAGCGTAGTCTATGAGCAGTTCTTC. As protein: CASSQGGTSVVYEQFF.

The sample holds many counts of this clonotype. The rearrangement links TRBV4-2 to TRBJ2-7; 8 nucleotides align to TRBD2. J was trimmed by 3 bases and V by 0 bases; bases with no gene match: 1. This CDR3 is 14 amino acids long. Germline V gene lookup returns CDR1 LGHNA and CDR2 YNFKEQ. The chain's CDR3 is CASSQELADYEQYF. CDR3 nucleotide sequence: TGTGCCAGCAGCCAAGAACTAGCGGACTACGAGCAGTACTTC.

This clonotype came up many times. The rearrangement links TRBV20-1 to TRBJ2-1; 7 bases map to TRBD2. Germline values: CDR1 DFQATT, CDR2 SNEGSKA (reference sequence). This CDR3 is built from 11 residues. The V and J ends lost 7 bases and 7 bases, in that order; junction bases with no gene match: 4. In DNA, the CDR3 is TGCAGTGGCGGGAGTACTAATGAGCAGTTCTTC. This translates into CSGGSTNEQFF.

CDR3 sequence reads: CSANWGNNEQFF. In DNA, the CDR3 is TGCAGTGCTAATTGGGGAAACAATGAGCAGTTCTTC. The chain is built from TRBV20-1 and TRBJ2-1, with D unclear. The CDR3 is made up of 12 amino acids. Trimming cost V 4 bases and J 5 bases, with 9 bases left between them. Germline lookup yields CDR1 DFQATT and CDR2 SNEGSKA (reference sequence).

This clonotype was counted a few times. This clone may be a read error of a much larger clone one base away. The chain combines TRBV5-1 with TRBJ2-7; D is undetermined. The CDR3 is made up of 16 amino acids. The germline V gene has CDR1 SGHRS and CDR2 YFSETQ. The ends were cut back, 0 bases at V and 1 base at J, with 14 bases in the middle. CDR3 region: CASSLERGSDSYEQYF. The CDR3 DNA reads as TGCGCCAGCAGCTTGGAGCGTGGGTCAGATTCCTACGAGCAGTACTTC.

In this sample, this clonotype turned up many times. V usage is TRBV30 and J usage is TRBJ2-5; 9 bases map to TRBD1. The CDR3 spans 12 residues. With 6 bases clipped from V and 7 bases from J, the junction kept 6 bases outside the gene matches. The germline CDR1 and CDR2 sequences are GTSNPN and SVGIG (reference sequence). Here the CDR3 reads CACHRGPGTQYF. The CDR3 DNA sequence: TGTGCCTGCCACAGGGGGCCGGGGACCCAGTACTTC.

V is TRBV6-1 and J is TRBJ2-3; tentatively, D is TRBD2 (5 bases). Germline V CDR1 and CDR2: MNHNS, SASEGT. The CDR3 has 14 amino acids. V was cut by 11 bases and J by 0 bases, with 15 bases left in between. The CDR3 nucleotides are TGTGCCGCCCCCCCAGCGGTAAGCACAGATACGCAGTATTTT. Translation: CAAPPAVSTDTQYF.

This clonotype was seen more than once but under ten times. The chain recombines TRBV5-1 with TRBJ2-2; TRBD2 might be the D (5 bases). With 0 bases removed from V and 4 bases from J, the gap between germline ends came to 10 bases. The CDR3 is 15 amino acids. Looked up from germline, CDR1 is SGHRS and CDR2 is YFSETQ. In DNA, the CDR3 is TGCGCCAGCAGCTTGGCCGGGGATGCCACCGGGGAGCTGTTTTTT. It yields the protein CASSLAGDATGELFF.

In this sample, this clonotype turned up many times. This chain links TRBV12-5 with TRBJ1-2; 7 bases are a match to TRBD1. CDR1 and CDR2 from the germline V gene are LGHNT and FRNRAP. The CDR3 is 16 amino acids. Trimming removed 0 bases from V and 7 bases from J; junction bases left unmatched: 11. CDR3 in DNA: TGTGCTAGTGGTTTGGTGACGCTTAGGGGGCTCGGTGGCTACACCTTC. Protein sequence: CASGLVTLRGLGGYTF.

The table lists this clonotype with many counts. The chain carries TRBV12-3 or TRBV12-4 and TRBJ1-2; D may be TRBD1 (5 bases). Trimming left V 4 bases short and J 7 bases short, with 22 bases between. The CDR3 has 16 amino acids. CDR3 coding DNA: TGTGCCAGCAGTTCTGGGGGACGGGCAAGTTCCCTTGGCTACACCTTC. It encodes CASSSGGRASSLGYTF.

This clonotype was recorded many times. The rearrangement joins TRBV19 to TRBJ1-1; TRBD1 matches at 9 bases. This CDR3 contains 15 residues. The J segment lost 4 bases and the V segment lost 5 bases, leaving 8 bases of the junction unmatched. Germline assignment: CDR1 LNHDA and CDR2 SQIVND (reference sequence). This CDR3 reads CASSEQGALGTEAFF. The CDR3, as DNA: TGTGCCAGTAGTGAACAGGGGGCGCTGGGCACTGAAGCTTTCTTT.

Many counts were recorded for this clonotype. The chain's CDR3 is CSARVGGVLEQYF. The CDR3 DNA sequence: TGCAGTGCTAGAGTAGGGGGCGTACTCGAGCAGTACTTC. V is TRBV20-1 and J is TRBJ2-7; 7 positions match TRBD1. The V gene's germline CDR1 is DFQATT and CDR2 SNEGSKA (reference sequence). After removal of 1 base from V and 6 bases from J, the junction contained 6 bases not matched to a gene. The CDR3 consists of 13 residues.